Each of the 16 T cell receptor beta chains below was sequenced from the same sample in a study of T cells in Graves' hyperthyroidism and ophthalmopathy. Template material for amplifying TCR beta CDR3 regions consisted of RNA transcripts. Researchers ran a first-round RT-PCR on the TCR CDR3 using the HTBI primer set. MiXCR, run by TCRdb on the multiplex PCR reads, gives a single entry per CDR3 protein. In the table there are a few hundred thousand distinct CDR3 sequences, just over 45% of which are singletons. The sample comprised peripheral blood or thyroid tissue (not recorded which). All receptors come from an adult woman with Graves' disease, either hyperthyroidism or ophthalmopathy (not recorded which).

This clonotype was seen only once. The V gene is TRBV2, the J gene TRBJ1-2; no firm D call. Between the trimmed V and J ends, which lost 8 bases and 12 bases, there was a span of 13 bases. Germline CDR1 reads SNHLY; CDR2 reads FYNNEI. This CDR3 is 10 amino acids long. The CDR3 DNA sequence: TGTGCCAGCGTTGCTGCAGGCCACACCTTC. Protein product: CASVAAGHTF.

The table lists this clonotype with many counts. The gene calls are TRBV20-1 and TRBJ1-1; D unclear. Germline V lookup: CDR1 DFQATT, CDR2 SNEGSKA (reference sequence). Deletions cut 5 bases from V and 1 base from J, with 8 bases between. The CDR3 loop spans 12 amino acids. The CDR3 coding sequence is TGCAGTGCTCCGGGCAGGAACACTGAAGCTTTCTTT. The encoded protein is CSAPGRNTEAFF.

The chain carries TRBV7-9 and TRBJ1-4; D uncertain. CDR3 length: 12 amino acids. Looked up from germline, CDR1 is SEHNR and CDR2 is FQNEAQ (reference sequence). DNA for the CDR3: TGTGCGGCCGGACTTGGCAATGAAAAACTGTTTTTT. It is translated as CAAGLGNEKLFF.

This clonotype showed up many times. In nucleotides, the CDR3 is TGTGCCAGCAGGAACAAGAACACCGGGGAGCTGTTTTTT. It encodes CASRNKNTGELFF. This chain joins TRBV12-3 or TRBV12-4 and TRBJ2-2; D uncertain. The CDR3 extends over 13 amino acids. V was cut by 6 bases and J by 1 base, with 6 bases left in between.

This sequence joins TRBV15 and TRBJ2-5; no definite D call. Trimming pared 4 bases from V and 1 base from J, leaving 10 bases between. The CDR3 has 14 amino acids. Per the germline V gene, CDR1 is LNHNV and CDR2 is YYDKDF (reference sequence). The CDR3 DNA reads as TGTGCCACCAGCAAGAGGACGATCCAAGAGACCCAGTACTTC. Its protein is CATSKRTIQETQYF.

This clonotype was observed many times. This chain connects TRBV4-1 to TRBJ1-2; 10 bases line up with TRBD1. Unmatched junction bases numbered 4, after V lost 4 bases and J lost 5 bases. This CDR3 region has 14 residues. The germline V gene has CDR1 MGHRA and CDR2 YSYEKL. CDR3: CASSPGQGRYGYTF. The DNA for the CDR3 is TGCGCCAGCAGCCCGGGACAGGGGCGATATGGCTACACCTTC.

This clonotype was counted once. The chain has TRBV10-3 and TRBJ2-5; 9 bases fit TRBD1. Germline CDR1 is ENHRY and CDR2 is SYGVKD. J gave up 3 bases and V 4 bases, and 3 bases lay outside the gene matches. The CDR3 is made up of 14 amino acids. The chain's CDR3 is CAISARTGEETQYF. CDR3 in DNA: TGTGCCATCAGTGCCCGGACAGGGGAAGAGACCCAGTACTTC.

This clonotype was recorded many times. V usage is TRBV4-2 and J usage is TRBJ2-6, with D perhaps being TRBD1 or TRBD2 (5 bases each). Looked up from germline, CDR1 is LGHNA and CDR2 is YNFKEQ. This CDR3 is built from 15 residues. V was cut by 2 bases and J by 7 bases, with 12 bases left in between. CDR3 sequence (DNA): TGTGCCAGCAGCCAATCTAGAGGGGTAGCCAACGTCCTGACTTTC. Translation: CASSQSRGVANVLTF.

In its sample, this clonotype was seen many times. In DNA, the CDR3 is TGTGCCAGCAGCTTAGAGGTGGTCTACGAGCAGTACTTC. Its protein is CASSLEVVYEQYF. The chain uses TRBV11-2 and TRBJ2-7, with D hard to call. Trimming removed 0 bases at V and 3 bases at J, with 6 bases between. This CDR3 has 13 residues. Germline values: CDR1 SGHAT, CDR2 FQNNGV.

The CDR3 loop is CSAVRDLNTGELFF. CDR3 nucleotide sequence: TGCAGCGCCGTCCGGGACCTTAACACCGGGGAGCTGTTTTTT. This chain joins TRBV29-1 and TRBJ2-2; tentatively, D is TRBD1 or TRBD2 (5 bases each). Trimming took 7 bases from V and 2 from J, leaving 14 bases between them. The CDR3 is 14 residues long. Germline CDR1 reads SQVTM; CDR2 reads ANQGSEA.

This chain uses TRBV24-1 with TRBJ2-5; no clear D. The CDR3 has 13 residues. Between the trimmed V and J ends, which lost 6 bases and 5 bases, there was a span of 12 bases. CDR1 is KGHDR, CDR2 SFDVKD, per germline. Written as DNA, the CDR3 is TGTGCCACCAGTAGCCCCGCCTCGGAGACCCAGTACTTC. Protein: CATSSPASETQYF.

Many counts were recorded for this clonotype. This sequence joins TRBV7-3 and TRBJ1-5, with D unresolved. CDR3 length: 13 amino acids. Trimming took 5 bases from V and 6 from J, leaving 11 bases between them. Looked up from germline, CDR1 is SGHTA and CDR2 is FQGTGA. CDR3 DNA sequence: TGTGCCAGCAGCCCTCAACCTGGTCAGCCCCAGCATTTT. It encodes CASSPQPGQPQHF. Full variable domain (remainder filled in from reference TRBV7-3 and TRBJ1-5): GAGVSQTPSNKVTEKGKYVELRCDPISGHTALYWYRQSLGQGPEFLIYFQGTGAADDSGLPNDRFFAVRPEGSVSTLKIQRTERGDSAVYLCASSPQPGQPQHFGDGTRLSIL.

This clonotype was picked up many times. This sequence joins TRBV20-1 and TRBJ1-1; D is uncertain. V lost 6 bases and J 0 bases, leaving 14 bases between the germline ends. Germline CDR1 and CDR2: DFQATT and SNEGSKA (reference sequence). This CDR3 region has 14 residues. In DNA form, the CDR3 reads TGCAGTGCCCAGGACCCGGCGATGAACACTGAAGCTTTCTTT. Its protein product is CSAQDPAMNTEAFF.

There are many counts of this clonotype. The V call is TRBV29-1, the J call TRBJ1-1; D is unresolved. This CDR3 is built from 13 residues. The V and J ends lost 4 bases and 3 bases respectively, with 12 bases between them. The germline CDR1 and CDR2 sequences are SQVTM and ANQGSEA. The CDR3, as DNA: TGCAGCGTTGGCCCCCAAATGGACACTGAAGCTTTCTTT. This gives the protein CSVGPQMDTEAFF.

Turning to this clonotype: A single base separates this from a much larger clone, so it may be a read error. The chain is built from TRBV2 and TRBJ2-2; a weak D match, TRBD1 (6 bases). There are 14 residues in the CDR3. The germline gives CDR1 SNHLY, CDR2 FYNNEI. V was clipped by 8 bases and J by 1 base, with 11 bases between them. The CDR3 protein is CASPAGVNTGELFF. The CDR3 region has the DNA TGTGCCAGCCCCGCAGGGGTGAACACCGGGGAGCTGTTTTTT.

The chain has TRBV7-9 and TRBJ1-1; D unresolved. The CDR3 is 14 residues long. The V gene's germline CDR1 is SEHNR and CDR2 FQNEAQ (reference sequence). Trimming left V 6 bases short and J 0 bases short, with 11 bases between. CDR3 loop: CASRIQSMNTEAFF. The CDR3 DNA is TGTGCCAGCAGAATACAGAGCATGAACACTGAAGCTTTCTTT.